A few counts support the clone carrying this TCR beta chain. This entry comes from a study of identical twins. From the 5' RACE reads, TCRdb called clonotypes with MiXCR, one entry per CDR3 protein. The table lists under 300,000 distinct CDR3 sequences, 11% to 15% of them singletons, with around 9.5% in the top ten. V lost 5 bases to trimming and J lost 9 bases; unmatched junction nucleotides: 12. Germline loops: CDR1 MNHNS, CDR2 SASEGT. The CDR3 is 16 amino acids. The receptor was derived from a woman under 30 in good health. Sequenced input: memory (CD45RO+) T cells sorted from blood. The chain couples TRBV6-1 to TRBJ2-1, with TRBD2 identical over 11 bases. CDR3 residues: CASSKGLAGGPREQFF. DNA for the CDR3: TGTGCCAGCAGTAAGGGGCTAGCGGGGGGACCCCGTGAGCAGTTCTTC.